Here is one T cell receptor (beta chain) with its context. The sample originates from a study of blood T cell repertoires in COVID-19. As for the study in general: PBMCs, B-cell-depleted T cells, or T cells provided the cDNA or gDNA that made up the material.

V shed 4 bases and J shed 8 bases, with 11 bases lying between them. The CDR3 has 12 residues. Germline V gene lookup returns CDR1 SEHNR and CDR2 FQNEAQ (reference sequence). The table came from immunoSEQ multiplex PCR; TCRdb's copy has only in-frame clones and leaves some out. In the table there are 150,000 to 200,000 clones, more than 75% of which are singletons. This rearrangement joins TRBV7-9 to TRBJ1-2; D is unclear. The specimen sequenced was peripheral blood. This sequence originates from a man between 65 and 80 years old with acute or convalescent COVID-19. The CDR3 reads CASSYPLRGYTF. CDR3 DNA: TGTGCCAGCAGCTATCCCCTGAGGGGCTACACCTTC.